Presented here are 31 T cell receptor beta chains from one specimen sequenced in a study of response to subunit inactivated influenza vaccine. TCRdb used MiXCR to reprocess the RT-PCR reads, holding one entry per CDR3 protein. The table includes roughly 700,000 distinct CDR3 sequences, approximately 14% detected once. The material was PBMCs from blood, obtained roughly 2 weeks before vaccination. The receptors stem from a man aged 45-60 years who received an inactivated influenza vaccine.

This clonotype was observed a handful of times. The V and J genes are TRBV12-3 or TRBV12-4 and TRBJ2-7; 12 bases line up with TRBD2. V shed 3 bases and J 4 bases; nucleotides not matched to a gene: 4. The CDR3 contains 15 residues. DNA of the CDR3: TGTGCCAGCAGTTTCCGACTAGCGGGAGTTTACGAGCAGTACTTC. Translated, it gives CASSFRLAGVYEQYF.

V is TRBV7-2 and J is TRBJ2-7; D is unclear. Per the germline V gene, CDR1 is SGHTA and CDR2 is FQGNSA. With 1 base removed from V and 5 bases from J, the gap between germline ends came to 12 bases. This CDR3 is 14 amino acids long. The CDR3 here is CASSLVGTHNEQYF. The CDR3 coding sequence is TGTGCCAGCAGCTTAGTAGGAACTCATAACGAGCAGTACTTC.

This clonotype was detected only a few times. The V call is TRBV3-1, the J call TRBJ1-4, with 7 bases fitting TRBD1. The CDR3 consists of 14 residues. CDR1 is LGHDT, CDR2 YNNKEL, per germline (reference sequence). The V gene end was trimmed by 3 bases and the J gene end by 16 bases; junction bases not matched to a gene: 14. The CDR3 nucleotides read TGTGCCAGCAGCCATCAGGCGACAGGGATAGACCAGTTTTTT. Encoded protein: CASSHQATGIDQFF.

This chain uses TRBV11-2 with TRBJ1-2, with D unresolved. The CDR3 length is 14 residues. V lost 0 bases to trimming and J lost 8 bases, with 13 bases between them. CDR1 and CDR2 (germline): SGHAT, FQNNGV. The CDR3 nucleotides read TGTGCCAGCAGCTTAGATCAGGCCCACCGGGGCTACACCTTC. Translating gives CASSLDQAHRGYTF.

The V gene is TRBV7-2, the J gene TRBJ1-4; D gene uncertain. The CDR3 covers 17 residues. V was trimmed by 0 bases and J by 0 bases, leaving 11 bases between them. CDR1 is SGHTA and CDR2 is FQGNSA in the germline V gene. CDR3 in DNA: TGTGCCAGCAGCTTAGCCCGCTCCGTGTCAACTAATGAAAAACTGTTTTTT. Protein sequence: CASSLARSVSTNEKLFF.

CDR3 protein: CASSQEGLAEKTQYF. The CDR3 DNA reads as TGCGCCAGCAGCCAAGAGGGACTAGCGGAGAAGACCCAGTACTTC. The chain uses TRBV4-1 and TRBJ2-5; 11 bases align to TRBD2. Germline values: CDR1 MGHRA, CDR2 YSYEKL. The CDR3 runs to 15 residues. Trimming removed 0 bases from V and 6 bases from J; junction bases left unmatched: 3.

This clonotype was seen repeatedly, ten times or more. The chain is built from TRBV11-1 and TRBJ2-3; perhaps TRBD2 as D (5 bases). This CDR3 region has 14 residues. V was trimmed by 5 bases and J by 4 bases, leaving 13 bases between them. From germline, CDR1 is SGHAT and CDR2 FQDESV (reference sequence). The DNA of the CDR3 is TGTGCCAGCAGCCCGGTCGGGAACTCAGATACGCAGTATTTT. This translates into CASSPVGNSDTQYF.

This clonotype was seen a few times. The CDR3 region is CASSLVLQGAGETQYF. The CDR3, as DNA: TGTGCCAGCAGTTTAGTCCTTCAGGGGGCAGGAGAGACCCAGTACTTC. This chain uses TRBV28 with TRBJ2-5, with 8 bases identical to TRBD1. V lost 2 bases, J lost 4 bases, and 9 bases stayed unmatched. This CDR3 spans 16 amino acids. Germline lookup yields CDR1 MDHEN and CDR2 SYDVKM.

This CDR3 is CASSWGPGTGVSETQYF. CDR3 sequence (DNA): TGTGCCAGCAGTTGGGGCCCCGGGACAGGGGTTTCGGAGACCCAGTACTTC. This chain joins TRBV28 and TRBJ2-5; 10 nucleotides agree with TRBD1. Germline V lookup: CDR1 MDHEN, CDR2 SYDVKM. This CDR3 spans 17 amino acids. V shed 4 bases, J shed 5 bases, and the junction held 13 bases outside the gene matches.

In this sample, this clonotype turned up a few times. This rearrangement joins TRBV12-3 or TRBV12-4 to TRBJ1-4; D call uncertain. The CDR3 extends over 14 amino acids. Trimming took off 1 base at V and 3 bases at J, with 6 bases between the two ends. Written as DNA, the CDR3 is TGTGCCAGCAGTTTAGACGGGCCTAATGAAAAACTGTTTTTT. Protein product: CASSLDGPNEKLFF.

This clonotype was seen many times. The chain has TRBV20-1 and TRBJ2-5; D is unresolved. Trimming took off 5 bases at V and 12 bases at J, with 16 bases between the two ends. The CDR3 loop spans 11 amino acids. The germline V gene has CDR1 DFQATT and CDR2 SNEGSKA (reference sequence). The CDR3 coding sequence is TGCAGTGCTCAAGACACCCCCGATGAGTACTTC. It is translated as CSAQDTPDEYF.

CDR3 sequence: CASSPVGTRGTGELFF. For the CDR3, the DNA is TGCGCCAGCAGCCCGGTCGGGACAAGAGGGACCGGGGAGCTGTTTTTT. The chain uses TRBV5-1 and TRBJ2-2; TRBD1 is a possible D gene (6 bases). CDR3 length equals 16 residues. Looked up from germline, CDR1 is SGHRS and CDR2 is YFSETQ. Trimming took off 4 bases at V and 5 bases at J, with 18 bases between the two ends.

In this sample, this clonotype turned up many times. This rearrangement joins TRBV29-1 to TRBJ2-7; D unclear. CDR1 and CDR2 from the germline V gene are SQVTM and ANQGSEA. The CDR3 runs to 11 residues. V was clipped by 4 bases and J by 0 bases, with 4 bases between them. The CDR3 region has the DNA TGCAGCGTTGCTAGCTCCTACGAGCAGTACTTC. Its translation: CSVASSYEQYF.

This clonotype was seen more than once but under ten times. The gene calls are TRBV21-1 and TRBJ1-2. TRBV21-1 is shown as a pseudogene. CDR3 length: 14 residues. CDR3 DNA: TGTGCCAGCAGCAGTTGCAGAGCTAACTATGGCTACACCTTC. Translation gives CASSSCRANYGYTF.

The rearrangement links TRBV3-1 to TRBJ2-7, with 7 bases lining up with TRBD1. The germline gives CDR1 LGHDT, CDR2 YNNKEL (reference sequence). Trimming removed 2 bases from V and 3 bases from J; junction bases left unmatched: 7. The CDR3 contains 15 residues. The CDR3 region has the DNA TGTGCCAGCAGCCAAAGGGACAGCCCCATCTACGAGCAGTACTTC. It is translated as CASSQRDSPIYEQYF.

The chain combines TRBV5-1 with TRBJ2-7; TRBD1 matches at 11 bases. Germline loops: CDR1 SGHRS, CDR2 YFSETQ. V lost 4 bases, J lost 1 base, and 7 bases stayed unmatched. The CDR3 is 16 amino acids. The CDR3 loop is CASSNKDRGPSYEQYF. The CDR3 coding sequence is TGCGCCAGCAGCAATAAGGACAGGGGGCCATCCTACGAGCAGTACTTC.

This clonotype has more than one count but fewer than ten. This chain joins TRBV7-2 and TRBJ2-7; D uncertain. The CDR3 is made up of 13 amino acids. Trimming removed 8 bases at V and 0 bases at J, with 11 bases between. The V gene's germline CDR1 is SGHTA and CDR2 FQGNSA. CDR3 sequence: CASEGPSSYEQYF. The CDR3 coding sequence is TGTGCCAGCGAAGGGCCGAGCTCCTACGAGCAGTACTTC.

The V gene is TRBV25-1, the J gene TRBJ2-7; unclear D gene. The CDR3 extends over 9 amino acids. CDR1 is MGHDK and CDR2 is SYGVNS in the germline V gene. Trimming pared 9 bases from V and 4 bases from J, leaving 4 bases between. The CDR3 protein is CAREYEQYF. DNA of the CDR3: TGTGCCAGAGAGTACGAGCAGTACTTC.

This clonotype was counted a few times. The chain combines TRBV24-1 with TRBJ1-5; no definite D call. Germline V gives CDR1 KGHDR, CDR2 SFDVKD. V was clipped by 3 bases and J by 4 bases, with 12 bases between them. This CDR3 has 15 amino acids. The CDR3 DNA reads as TGTGCCACCAGTGATCAGCGGAGGCGGAATCAGCCCCAGCATTTT. It encodes CATSDQRRRNQPQHF.

This clonotype turned up a few times. The chain recombines TRBV4-3 with TRBJ1-5; 8 bases fit TRBD1. There are 17 residues in the CDR3. V shed 0 bases and J 7 bases; nucleotides not matched to a gene: 11. The germline V gene encodes CDR1 LGHNA and CDR2 YSLEER. CDR3: CASSQDLGAGGFQPQHF. The CDR3 bases are TGCGCCAGCAGCCAAGACTTAGGGGCAGGGGGCTTCCAGCCCCAGCATTTT.

This clonotype was counted at least ten times. The chain is built from TRBV3-1 and TRBJ1-2; D call uncertain. This CDR3 has 15 residues. Germline loops: CDR1 LGHDT, CDR2 YNNKEL (reference sequence). The V end lost 4 bases, the J end lost 0 bases, and 12 bases lay between the germline ends. CDR3 nucleotides: TGTGCCAGCAGCCTAGCGACCGGGACTAACTATGGCTACACCTTC. Amino acid sequence: CASSLATGTNYGYTF.

In this sample, this clonotype turned up many times. The chain combines TRBV3-1 with TRBJ2-5; weak D call: TRBD2 (7 bases). The CDR3 runs 20 residues. V was clipped by 0 bases and J by 2 bases, with 25 bases between them. The germline V gene encodes CDR1 LGHDT and CDR2 YNNKEL (reference sequence). The CDR3 DNA is TGTGCCAGCAGCCAAGATCCCCTAACCAACAGGGAGGGTCCACAAGAGACCCAGTACTTC. Protein: CASSQDPLTNREGPQETQYF.

This clonotype was seen only a few times. The chain uses TRBV7-6 and TRBJ2-7; 14 bases align to TRBD2. CDR1 SGHVS and CDR2 FNYEAQ come from the germline V gene. With V trimmed by 5 bases and J by 5 bases, 5 bases remained unmatched. The CDR3 spans 15 residues. CDR3: CASSPGTSGSNEQYF. CDR3 DNA: TGTGCCAGCAGCCCCGGGACTAGCGGGAGCAACGAGCAGTACTTC.

This chain connects TRBV10-3 to TRBJ1-2; D unresolved. CDR1 is ENHRY and CDR2 is SYGVKD in the germline V gene. This CDR3 has 12 amino acids. Trimming shortened V by 4 bases and J by 0 bases, and 3 bases separated the two germline ends. The CDR3 coding sequence is TGTGCCATCAGTGGACCTAACTATGGCTACACCTTC. This encodes CAISGPNYGYTF.

This clonotype was seen only once. It is likely a read error, because the conserved phenylalanine at the end of the CDR3 is missing. This chain joins TRBV7-9 and TRBJ2-1, with D perhaps TRBD1 or TRBD2 (5 bases each). Trimming stripped 5 bases from V and 5 bases from J, with 19 bases between. The length of the CDR3 is 16 residues. The V gene's germline CDR1 is SEHNR and CDR2 FQNEAQ (reference sequence). In DNA, the CDR3 is TGTGCCAGCAGCCAACGGTCCGGGACCCCAAACAATGAGCAGTTCTTA. Protein sequence: CASSQRSGTPNNEQFL.

This rearrangement joins TRBV5-1 to TRBJ2-2; 10 nucleotides agree with TRBD1. The CDR3 covers 17 residues. The junction had 3 bases not matched to a gene; V was cut back by 0 bases and J by 1 base. CDR1 SGHRS and CDR2 YFSETQ come from the germline V gene. The CDR3 reads CASSLAGDRGNTGELFF. The CDR3 nucleotides read TGCGCCAGCAGCTTGGCAGGGGACAGGGGGAACACCGGGGAGCTGTTTTTT.

This clonotype was seen only a few times. The chain combines TRBV18 with TRBJ2-3; no firm D call. V lost 6 bases to trimming and J lost 0 bases, with 13 bases between them. Germline CDR1 and CDR2: KGHSH and LQKENI. The CDR3 spans 15 residues. CDR3 region: CASSLNPISTDTQYF. The DNA of the CDR3 is TGTGCCAGCTCCCTCAACCCTATAAGCACAGATACGCAGTATTTT.

A few counts support this clonotype. This chain links TRBV5-1 with TRBJ2-1; TRBD1 matches 8 bases. This CDR3 region has 15 residues. The trim removed 4 bases at V and 3 bases at J, leaving 6 bases unmatched. Germline V CDR1 and CDR2: SGHRS, YFSETQ. CDR3 bases: TGCGCCAGCAGCCCTGACAGGGGCAACTACAATGAGCAGTTCTTC. It translates to CASSPDRGNYNEQFF. The full variable domain, with the rest looked up from reference TRBV5-1 and TRBJ2-1, is KAGVTQTPRYLIKTRGQQVTLSCSPISGHRSVSWYQQTPGQGLQFLFEYFSETQRNKGNFPGRFSGRQFSNSRSEMNVSTLELGDSALYLCASSPDRGNYNEQFFGPGTRLTVL.

The table lists this clonotype with many counts. The chain links TRBV5-1 to TRBJ2-7; no firm D call. This CDR3 has 15 amino acids. V was cut by 0 bases and J by 10 bases, with 20 bases left in between. The germline V gene has CDR1 SGHRS and CDR2 YFSETQ. Written as DNA, the CDR3 is TGCGCCAGCAGCTTGGGAGGTAGTAGGCAGGCTCACCAGTACTTC. Its translation is CASSLGGSRQAHQYF.

The table lists this clonotype with many counts. The chain uses TRBV4-2 and TRBJ2-1; 8 bases line up with TRBD2. The germline V gene encodes CDR1 LGHNA and CDR2 YNFKEQ. This CDR3 spans 16 amino acids. J gave up 9 bases and V 1 base, and 11 bases lay outside the gene matches. The CDR3 coding sequence is TGTGCCAGCAGCCAAGTCGTAATAGCGGGGAGCGGTGAGCAGTTCTTC. Its protein is CASSQVVIAGSGEQFF.

This clonotype was seen repeatedly, ten times or more. The J gene is TRBJ2-2, the V gene TRBV29-1; TRBD2 agrees at 7 bases. The junction had 5 bases not matched to a gene; V was cut back by 0 bases and J by 1 base. The V gene's germline CDR1 is SQVTM and CDR2 ANQGSEA. The CDR3 is 16 amino acids. The CDR3: CSVEDRASGNTGELFF. The CDR3 nucleotides read TGCAGCGTTGAAGATCGGGCTAGCGGGAACACCGGGGAGCTGTTTTTT.